The 11 T cell receptor beta chains reported below all come from one sample, sequenced in a study of blood T cells in healthy people across ages. A second PCR of 7 to 11 cycles used a sample-barcoded 5' primer and a J-beta primer mix. TCRdb redid the calling of the 5' RACE reads with MiXCR, one entry per CDR3 protein. The sample gives about 290,000 distinct CDR3 sequences, roughly a quarter of which show up once; roughly 30% is in the top ten. The sequencing sample was made of blood. The receptors originated from a woman in her seventies in good health.

This chain joins TRBV5-1 and TRBJ2-5; TRBD1 aligns across 9 bases. The assigned J gene may be wrong: the sequence end matches TRBJ2-1 better. Germline values: CDR1 SGHRS, CDR2 YFSETQ. The CDR3 has 17 residues. CDR3 in DNA: TGCGCCAGCAGCTCGAACGTAGGGACAGGGAGGCTGGATGAGCAGTTCTTC. Translating gives CASSSNVGTGRLDEQFF.

This clonotype appeared a single time. The J gene is TRBJ1-1, the V gene TRBV29-1, with D hard to call. This CDR3 has 15 amino acids. V lost 4 bases and J lost 1, with 16 bases in between. The germline V gene has CDR1 SQVTM and CDR2 ANQGSEA. The CDR3 spells CSVGWTAKPNTEAFF. The CDR3 DNA follows: TGCAGCGTTGGCTGGACGGCAAAACCGAACACTGAAGCTTTCTTT.

This clonotype was seen a few times. The chain has TRBV27 and TRBJ2-5; 8 bases match TRBD1. Judging by the DNA end, TRBJ2-1 fits better; the J call may be wrong. Germline loops: CDR1 MNHEY, CDR2 SMNVEV (reference sequence). The CDR3 runs 15 residues. The chain's CDR3 is CASSPRTGIDNEQFF. Written as DNA, the CDR3 is TGTGCCAGCAGTCCTCGGACAGGGATTGACAATGAGCAGTTCTTC.

Concerning this clonotype itself: A much larger clone differs by one base, so this may be a read error. The chain couples TRBV20-1 to TRBJ2-5; a possible D gene is TRBD2 (5 bases). From germline, CDR1 is DFQATT and CDR2 SNEGSKA (reference sequence). This CDR3 comprises 12 residues. CDR3 nucleotides: TGCAGTGCTGACTTTGAGAGGGATGAGCAGTCCTTC. Protein product: CSADFERDEQSF.

The genes are TRBV20-1 and TRBJ2-5; TRBD2 aligns across 10 bases. The CDR3 sequence is 13 residues long. V was pared by 6 bases and J by 1 base, with 2 bases of the junction left unmatched. The V gene's germline CDR1 is DFQATT and CDR2 SNEGSKA (reference sequence). DNA for the CDR3: TGCAGTGCGGTAGCGGGGGGCCAAGAGACCCAGTACTTC. Amino acids: CSAVAGGQETQYF.

CDR3 coding DNA: TGCAGTGCTAGAGGGAAGCTAAGCTCCTACAATGAGCAGTTCTTC. It encodes CSARGKLSSYNEQFF. The chain recombines TRBV20-1 with TRBJ2-1; D gene ambiguous. Looked up from germline, CDR1 is DFQATT and CDR2 is SNEGSKA (reference sequence). Trimming took 1 base from V and 0 from J, leaving 10 bases between them. The CDR3 is made up of 15 amino acids.

This clonotype was seen a few times. J is TRBJ2-1 and V is TRBV9, with D tentatively TRBD2 (5 bases). V was cut by 1 base and J by 0 bases, with 8 bases left in between. This CDR3 is 15 amino acids long. Looked up from germline, CDR1 is SGDLS and CDR2 is YYNGEE. The CDR3 DNA reads TGTGCCAGCAGCGTAAGCGGATTCTCCTACAATGAGCAGTTCTTC. It translates to CASSVSGFSYNEQFF.

V and J are TRBV20-1 and TRBJ2-7; TRBD2 is a possible D gene (6 bases). The CDR3 contains 15 residues. V lost 2 bases to trimming and J lost 1 base, with 15 bases between them. The germline gives CDR1 DFQATT, CDR2 SNEGSKA (reference sequence). CDR3 sequence (DNA): TGCAGTGCTAGAAGGTTCCGGGAGAGGTCCTACGAGCAGTACTTC. It translates to CSARRFRERSYEQYF.

V gene TRBV7-2 combines with J gene TRBJ2-7; the D gene is possibly TRBD2 (6 bases). V lost 5 bases and J lost 3, with 14 bases in between. The CDR3 contains 14 residues. From germline, CDR1 is SGHTA and CDR2 FQGNSA. This chain's CDR3 is CASSPGLGGYEQYF. The CDR3 DNA is TGTGCCAGCAGCCCGGGACTCGGAGGCTACGAGCAGTACTTC.

This clonotype occurred a few times. The rearrangement links TRBV7-3 to TRBJ1-6, with a tentative D call TRBD1 (6 bases). The CDR3 contains 15 residues. V was trimmed by 4 bases and J by 7 bases, leaving 14 bases between them. Germline V CDR1 and CDR2: SGHTA, FQGTGA. This chain's CDR3 is CASSSQAGANSPLHF. The CDR3 DNA follows: TGTGCCAGCAGCTCACAGGCGGGGGCAAATTCACCCCTCCACTTT.

The chain combines TRBV29-1 with TRBJ2-7; 7 bases are a match to TRBD2. There are 15 residues in the CDR3. Germline CDR1 is SQVTM and CDR2 is ANQGSEA. After removal of 6 bases from V and 0 bases from J, the junction contained 11 bases not matched to a gene. CDR3 region: CSVIMGGVSSYEQYF. In DNA, the CDR3 is TGCAGCGTGATCATGGGGGGGGTTAGCTCCTACGAGCAGTACTTC.